This T cell receptor (beta chain) was retrieved from a study of T cell repertoires in cytomegalovirus infection. Background on the study: CMV infection plus the matching HLA type was flagged by public TCR beta signatures.

TCRdb reanalysed the reads using MiXCR and keeps one entry per CDR3 protein. This sample has 350,000 to 550,000 distinct CDR3 sequences, with around 32% found just once. The CDR3 runs to 14 residues. The germline V gene has CDR1 MNHEY and CDR2 SVGAGI. The V end lost 5 bases, the J end lost 6 bases, and 17 bases lay between the germline ends. A remark on this clonotype: The antigen remains undetermined.

General study results and limits: Predominance within the ex vivo response was attributable to HLA-C-restricted CMV-specific TCR beta clonotypes. Cumulative frequency (of public TCR beta family members) identified carriers of CMV plus the relevant HLA.

The TCR was taken from a human donor in good health (CMV status not recorded). Some clones in this sample may be carry-over from other donors' samples. The gene calls are TRBV6-5 and TRBJ2-7; the D gene is possibly TRBD2 (6 bases). The sample consisted of PBMCs. DNA of the CDR3: TGTGCCAGCAGTGGGACTGCCGTGAGGAGCGAGCAGTACTTC. Protein sequence: CASSGTAVRSEQYF.